Listed below are T cell receptor beta chains from one sample, sequenced in a study of vaccination and CD4 T cells after COVID-19. Antigens of these TCRs are unknown. TCRdb called the PCR reads again in MiXCR, with one record for every CDR3 protein. Among approximately 12,000 distinct CDR3 sequences listed, approximately 65% were seen once. Specimen: CD4+ T cells from blood, cultured in vitro. Receptor source: a human donor who had recovered from COVID-19. Both conserved end residues are part of each CDR3. Fields, in order: CDR3 protein, CDR3 DNA, V gene, clone size, J gene, D gene. D genes are given only for firm matches. Part of the rows lack a size; the others show once, few, many or a class for expanded clones.

CATYRGVNYGYTF TGTGCCACATACAGGGGGGTTAACTATGGCTACACCTTC TRBV6-1 . TRBJ1-2 TRBD1
CATSRGSNQPQHF TGTGCCACCAGCAGGGGCAGCAATCAGCCCCAGCATTTT TRBV24-1 few TRBJ1-5 .
CASSPSGSTDTQYF TGTGCCAGCAGCCCCAGCGGGAGCACAGATACGCAGTATTTT TRBV7-9 few TRBJ2-3 .
CASSLTGLAGRYEQYF TGCGCCAGCAGCTTGACGGGACTAGCGGGACGGTACGAGCAGTACTTC TRBV5-1 . TRBJ2-7 TRBD2
CASSLGWGLDYGYTF TGTGCCAGCAGTTTAGGGTGGGGACTGGACTATGGCTACACCTTC TRBV27 . TRBJ1-2 .
CASSLADSNQPQHF TGTGCCAGCAGCTTGGCGGATAGCAATCAGCCCCAGCATTTT TRBV7-8 . TRBJ1-5 .
CSASLWTVTGGKETQYF TGCAGTGCTAGTTTGTGGACTGTGACAGGGGGTAAAGAGACCCAGTACTTC TRBV20-1 . TRBJ2-5 TRBD1
CASSQIGNTEAFF TGCGCCAGCAGCCAAATCGGGAACACTGAAGCTTTCTTT TRBV4-1 few TRBJ1-1 .
CASSAQGDYGYTF TGTGCCAGCAGTGCTCAGGGGGACTATGGCTACACCTTC TRBV2 few TRBJ1-2 TRBD1
CATAAGGNQETQYF TGTGCCACCGCGGCTGGCGGGAACCAAGAGACCCAGTACTTC TRBV24-1 few TRBJ2-5 .
CASSGLSGGGDTQYF TGTGCCAGCAGTGGACTTAGCGGGGGCGGGGATACGCAGTATTTT TRBV6-1 . TRBJ2-3 TRBD2
CASSLPQGAGELFF TGTGCCAGCTCCCTCCCGCAGGGGGCCGGGGAGCTGTTTTTT TRBV7-9 . TRBJ2-2 TRBD1
CASSWTGADQPQHF TGTGCCAGCAGTTGGACGGGGGCGGATCAGCCCCAGCATTTT TRBV28 . TRBJ1-5 .
CSARTGRYGYTF TGCAGTGCAAGGACAGGGAGATATGGCTACACCTTC TRBV20-1 few TRBJ1-2 TRBD1
CASTNNRLVATGELFF TGTGCCAGCACCAATAATCGACTAGTCGCCACCGGGGAGCTGTTTTTT TRBV28 . TRBJ2-2 .
CASSFQLAREQYF TGTGCCAGCAGCTTCCAGCTAGCCCGCGAGCAGTACTTC TRBV7-2 . TRBJ2-7 .
CASSAHPLGGTDTQYF TGTGCCAGCAGTGCCCACCCGTTAGGTGGCACAGATACGCAGTATTTT TRBV12-3/TRBV12-4 . TRBJ2-3 .
CSALGGDRRYGYTF TGCAGTGCTCTGGGAGGGGACCGGCGGTATGGCTACACCTTC TRBV20-1 . TRBJ1-2 .
CASRTDRGSYGYTF TGTGCCAGCAGGACCGACAGGGGAAGCTATGGCTACACCTTC TRBV7-2 few TRBJ1-2 TRBD1
CASSNSGSSQETQYF TGTGCCAGCAGCAATAGCGGGTCATCACAAGAGACCCAGTACTTC TRBV7-2 . TRBJ2-5 TRBD2
CASRPSGTGRTEAFF TGTGCCAGCAGGCCTTCCGGGACAGGGAGAACTGAAGCTTTCTTT TRBV28 . TRBJ1-1 TRBD1
CASSWGRNTEAFF TGTGCCAGCAGCTGGGGCAGGAACACTGAAGCTTTCTTT TRBV5-5 . TRBJ1-1 .